This TCR beta chain was recovered during a study of long-term antiretroviral therapy in people with HIV. V was pared by 10 bases and J by 1 base, with 9 bases of the junction left unmatched. CDR3 length equals 15 residues. Germline V gene sequence: CDR1 MNHNY, CDR2 SVGAGI (reference sequence). Survey-level immunoSEQ v3.0 assays were run. Measured with immunoSEQ multiplex PCR; TCRdb has only the in-frame clones, and not every one. The table lists 15,000 to 20,000 clones, just over 85% of them singletons, with approximately 14% in the top ten. The V gene is TRBV6-6, the J gene TRBJ2-2; 7 nucleotides line up with TRBD1. Sequences were derived from unsorted PBMCs, sampled about 2.4 years before starting antiretroviral therapy. The origin of this receptor is a woman younger than 45 with HIV. The CDR3 nucleotides are TGTGCCACTAGGGGGCAGGCACGGAACACCGGGGAGCTGTTTTTT. Translating gives CATRGQARNTGELFF.